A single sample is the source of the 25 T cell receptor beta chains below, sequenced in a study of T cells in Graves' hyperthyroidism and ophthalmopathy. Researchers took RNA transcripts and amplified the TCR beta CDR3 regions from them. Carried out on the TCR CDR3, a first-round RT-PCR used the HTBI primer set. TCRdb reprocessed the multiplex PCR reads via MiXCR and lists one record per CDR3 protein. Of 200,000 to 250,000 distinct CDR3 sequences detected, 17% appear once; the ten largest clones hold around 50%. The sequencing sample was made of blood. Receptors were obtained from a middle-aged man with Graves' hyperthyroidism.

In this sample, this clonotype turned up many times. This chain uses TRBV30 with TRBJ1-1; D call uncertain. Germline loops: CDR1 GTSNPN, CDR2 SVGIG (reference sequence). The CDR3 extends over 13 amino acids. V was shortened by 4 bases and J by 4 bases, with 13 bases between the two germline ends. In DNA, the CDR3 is TGTGCCTGGAATGTGGTTTCTGGCACTGAAGCTTTCTTT. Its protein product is CAWNVVSGTEAFF.

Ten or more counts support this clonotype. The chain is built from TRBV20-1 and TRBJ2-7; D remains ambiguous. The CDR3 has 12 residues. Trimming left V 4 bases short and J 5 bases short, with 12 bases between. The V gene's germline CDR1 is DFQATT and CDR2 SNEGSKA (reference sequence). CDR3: CSATRLLHEQYF. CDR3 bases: TGCAGTGCTACAAGACTCCTCCACGAGCAGTACTTC.

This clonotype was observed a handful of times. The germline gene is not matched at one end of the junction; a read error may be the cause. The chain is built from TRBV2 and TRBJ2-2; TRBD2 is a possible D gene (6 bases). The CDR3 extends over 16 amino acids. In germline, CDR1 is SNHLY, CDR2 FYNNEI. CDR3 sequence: CASSEFSVENTGGLFF. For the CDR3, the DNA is TGTGCCAGCAGCGAATTTAGCGTCGAGAACACCGGGGGGCTGTTTTTT.

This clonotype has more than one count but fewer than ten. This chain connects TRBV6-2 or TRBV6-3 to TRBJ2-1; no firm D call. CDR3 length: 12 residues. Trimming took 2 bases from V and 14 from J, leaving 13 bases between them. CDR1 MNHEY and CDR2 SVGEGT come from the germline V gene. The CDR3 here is CASSYTAEWKFF. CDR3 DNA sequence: TGTGCCAGCAGTTACACGGCCGAGTGGAAGTTCTTC.

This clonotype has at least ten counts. DNA for the CDR3: TGCGCCAGCAGCTTGGTAGCGACCCGGATTTACAATGAGCAGTTCTTC. Translating gives CASSLVATRIYNEQFF. The V and J genes are TRBV5-1 and TRBJ2-1; tentative D call: TRBD2 (5 bases). The CDR3 has 16 amino acids. CDR1 is SGHRS and CDR2 is YFSETQ in the germline V gene. Trimming took 0 bases from V and 4 from J, leaving 14 bases between them.

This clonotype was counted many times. DNA of the CDR3: TGTGCCAGCAGTGAGTCCGCTGCCTCCTACGAGCAGTACTTC. Translated, it gives CASSESAASYEQYF. The V and J genes are TRBV2 and TRBJ2-7, with D uncertain. V lost 3 bases, J lost 0 bases, and 9 bases lay in between. CDR1 and CDR2 (germline): SNHLY, FYNNEI. This CDR3 is built from 14 residues.

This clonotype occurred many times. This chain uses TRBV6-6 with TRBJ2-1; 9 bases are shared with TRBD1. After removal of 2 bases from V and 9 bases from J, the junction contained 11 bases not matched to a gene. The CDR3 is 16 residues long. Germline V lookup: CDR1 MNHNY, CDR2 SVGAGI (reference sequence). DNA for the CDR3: TGTGCCAGCAGTTACACCTCCCCGGGACAGGGTGCTGAGCAGTTCTTC. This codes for CASSYTSPGQGAEQFF.

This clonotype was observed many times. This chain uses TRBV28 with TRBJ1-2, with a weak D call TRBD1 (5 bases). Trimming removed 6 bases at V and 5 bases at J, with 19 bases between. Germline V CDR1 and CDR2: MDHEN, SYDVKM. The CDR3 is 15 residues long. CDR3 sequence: CASSAQAGLGYGYTF. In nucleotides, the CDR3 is TGTGCCAGCAGCGCGCAGGCAGGGCTAGGATATGGCTACACCTTC.

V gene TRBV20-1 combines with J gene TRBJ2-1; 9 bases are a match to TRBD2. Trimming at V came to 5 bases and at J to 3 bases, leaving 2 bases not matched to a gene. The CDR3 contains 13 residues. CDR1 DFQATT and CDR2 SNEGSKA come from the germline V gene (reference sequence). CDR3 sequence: CSALAGVYNEQFF. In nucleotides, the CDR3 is TGCAGTGCTTTAGCGGGAGTCTACAATGAGCAGTTCTTC.

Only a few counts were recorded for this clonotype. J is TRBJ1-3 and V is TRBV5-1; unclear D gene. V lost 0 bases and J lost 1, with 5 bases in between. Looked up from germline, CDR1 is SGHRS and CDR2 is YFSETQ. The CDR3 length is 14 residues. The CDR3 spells CASSLESSGNTIYF. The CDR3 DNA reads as TGCGCCAGCAGCTTGGAATCTTCTGGAAACACCATATATTTT.

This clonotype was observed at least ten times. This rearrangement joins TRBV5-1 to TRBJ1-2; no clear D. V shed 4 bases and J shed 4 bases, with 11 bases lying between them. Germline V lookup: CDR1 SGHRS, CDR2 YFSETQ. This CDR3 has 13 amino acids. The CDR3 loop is CASSTSGSYGYTF. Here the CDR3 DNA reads TGCGCCAGCAGCACTTCCGGGTCCTATGGCTACACCTTC.

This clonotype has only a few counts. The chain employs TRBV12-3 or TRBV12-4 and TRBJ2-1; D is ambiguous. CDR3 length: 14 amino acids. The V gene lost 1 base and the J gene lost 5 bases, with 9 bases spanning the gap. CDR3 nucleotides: TGTGCCAGCAGTTTAGGACGGGTCCACAATGAGCAGTTCTTC. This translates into CASSLGRVHNEQFF.

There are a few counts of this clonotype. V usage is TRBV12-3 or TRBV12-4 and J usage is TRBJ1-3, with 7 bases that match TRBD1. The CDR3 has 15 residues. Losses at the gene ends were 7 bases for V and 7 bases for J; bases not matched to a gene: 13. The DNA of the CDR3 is TGTGCCAGCAAAGCCCCACAGGGGATAATGAACACCATATATTTT. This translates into CASKAPQGIMNTIYF.

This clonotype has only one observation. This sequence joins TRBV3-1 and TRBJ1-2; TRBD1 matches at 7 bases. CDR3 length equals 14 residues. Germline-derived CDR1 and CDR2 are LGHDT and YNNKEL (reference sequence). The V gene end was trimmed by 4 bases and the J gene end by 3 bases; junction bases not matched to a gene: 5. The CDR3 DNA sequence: TGTGCCAGCAGCCGACAGGGAGGTTACTATGGCTACACCTTC. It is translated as CASSRQGGYYGYTF. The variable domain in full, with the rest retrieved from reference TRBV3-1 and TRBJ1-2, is DTAVSQTPKYLVTQMGNDKSIKCEQNLGHDTMYWYKQDSKKFLKIMFSYNNKELIINETVPNRFSPKSPDKAHLNLHINSLELGDSAVYFCASSRQGGYYGYTFGSGTRLTVV.

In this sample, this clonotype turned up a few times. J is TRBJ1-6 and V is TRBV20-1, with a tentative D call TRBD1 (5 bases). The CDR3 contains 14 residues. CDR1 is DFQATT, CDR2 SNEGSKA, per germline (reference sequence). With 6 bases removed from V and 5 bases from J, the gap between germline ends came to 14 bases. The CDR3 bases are TGCAGTGCCATTAGACAGACAAATAATTCACCCCTCCACTTT. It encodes CSAIRQTNNSPLHF.

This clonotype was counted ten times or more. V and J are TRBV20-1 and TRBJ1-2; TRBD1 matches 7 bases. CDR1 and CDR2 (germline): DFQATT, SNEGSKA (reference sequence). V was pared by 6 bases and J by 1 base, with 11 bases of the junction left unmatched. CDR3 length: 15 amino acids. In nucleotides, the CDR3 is TGCAGTGCCGGAGGGCACAGGGGATATAACTATGGCTACACCTTC. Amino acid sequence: CSAGGHRGYNYGYTF.

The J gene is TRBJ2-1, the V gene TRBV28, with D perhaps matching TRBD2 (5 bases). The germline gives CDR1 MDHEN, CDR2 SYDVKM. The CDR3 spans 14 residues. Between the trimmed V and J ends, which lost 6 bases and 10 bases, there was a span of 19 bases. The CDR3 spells CASRDGSGEREQFF. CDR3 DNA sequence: TGTGCCAGCAGGGACGGTAGTGGTGAGCGGGAGCAGTTCTTC.

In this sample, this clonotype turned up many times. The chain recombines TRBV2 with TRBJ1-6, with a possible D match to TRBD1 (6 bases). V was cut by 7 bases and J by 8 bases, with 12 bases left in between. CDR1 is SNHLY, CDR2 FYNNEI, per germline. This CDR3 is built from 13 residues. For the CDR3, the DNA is TGTGCCAGCACAACAGGGCTAGATTCACCCCTCCACTTT. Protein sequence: CASTTGLDSPLHF. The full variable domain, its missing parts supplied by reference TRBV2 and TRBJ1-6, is EPEVTQTPSHQVTQMGQEVILRCVPISNHLYFYWYRQILGQKVEFLVSFYNNEISEKSEIFDDQFSVERPDGSNFTLKIRSTKLEDSAMYFCASTTGLDSPLHFGNGTRLTVT.

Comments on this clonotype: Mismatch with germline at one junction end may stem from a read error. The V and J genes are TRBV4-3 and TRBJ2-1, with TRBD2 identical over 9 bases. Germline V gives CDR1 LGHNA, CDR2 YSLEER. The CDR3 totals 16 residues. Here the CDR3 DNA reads TGCGCCAGCAGCCAGGACCCCAGCGGGAGGATGAATGAGCGGTTCTTC. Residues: CASSQDPSGRMNERFF.

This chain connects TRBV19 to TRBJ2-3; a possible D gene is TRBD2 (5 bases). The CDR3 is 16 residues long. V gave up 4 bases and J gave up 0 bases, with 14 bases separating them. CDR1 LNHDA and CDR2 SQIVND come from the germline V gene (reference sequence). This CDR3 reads CASSKQRTASTDTQYF. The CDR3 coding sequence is TGTGCCAGTAGTAAGCAGCGGACGGCTAGCACAGATACGCAGTATTTT. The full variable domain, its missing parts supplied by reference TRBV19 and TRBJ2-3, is DGGITQSPKYLFRKEGQNVTLSCEQNLNHDAMYWYRQDPGQGLRLIYYSQIVNDFQKGDIAEGYSVSREKKESFPLTVTSAQKNPTAFYLCASSKQRTASTDTQYFGPGTRLTVL.

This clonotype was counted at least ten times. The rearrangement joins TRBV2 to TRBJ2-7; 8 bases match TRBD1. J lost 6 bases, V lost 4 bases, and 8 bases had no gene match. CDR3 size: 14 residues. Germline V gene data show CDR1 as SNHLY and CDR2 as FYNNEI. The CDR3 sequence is CASSAGQGRGEQYF. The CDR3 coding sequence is TGTGCCAGCAGTGCCGGACAGGGACGGGGCGAGCAGTACTTC.

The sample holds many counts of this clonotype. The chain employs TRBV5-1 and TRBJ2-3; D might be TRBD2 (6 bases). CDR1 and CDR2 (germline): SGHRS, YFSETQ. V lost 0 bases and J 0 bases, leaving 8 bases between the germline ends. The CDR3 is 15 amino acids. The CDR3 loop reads CASSLGRVSTDTQYF. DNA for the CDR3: TGCGCCAGCAGCTTGGGGAGGGTTAGCACAGATACGCAGTATTTT.

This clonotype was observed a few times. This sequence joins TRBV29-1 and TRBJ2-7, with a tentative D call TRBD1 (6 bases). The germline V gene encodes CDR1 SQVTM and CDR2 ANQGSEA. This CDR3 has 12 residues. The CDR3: CSASDSSYEQYF. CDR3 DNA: TGCAGTGCATCGGACAGCTCCTACGAGCAGTACTTC.

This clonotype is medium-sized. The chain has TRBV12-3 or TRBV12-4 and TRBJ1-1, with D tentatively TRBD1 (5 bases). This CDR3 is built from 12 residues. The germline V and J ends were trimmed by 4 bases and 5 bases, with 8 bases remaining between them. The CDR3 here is CASSSGWTEAFF. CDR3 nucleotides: TGTGCCAGCAGTTCAGGGTGGACTGAAGCTTTCTTT.

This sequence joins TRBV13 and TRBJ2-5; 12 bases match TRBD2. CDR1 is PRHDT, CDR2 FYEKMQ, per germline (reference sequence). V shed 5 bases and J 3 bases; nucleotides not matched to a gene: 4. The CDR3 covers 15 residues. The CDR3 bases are TGTGCCAGCAGCATTAGGACTAGCGGGGAAGAGACCCAGTACTTC. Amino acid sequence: CASSIRTSGEETQYF.